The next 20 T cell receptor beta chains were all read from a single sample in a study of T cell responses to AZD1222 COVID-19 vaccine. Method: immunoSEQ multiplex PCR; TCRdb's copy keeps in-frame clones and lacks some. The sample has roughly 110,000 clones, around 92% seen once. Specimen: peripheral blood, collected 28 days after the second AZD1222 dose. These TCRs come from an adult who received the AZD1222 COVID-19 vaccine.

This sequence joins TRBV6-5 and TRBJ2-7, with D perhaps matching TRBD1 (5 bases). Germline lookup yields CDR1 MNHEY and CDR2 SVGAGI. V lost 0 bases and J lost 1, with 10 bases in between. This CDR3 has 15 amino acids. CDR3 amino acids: CASSYSIQGSYEQYF. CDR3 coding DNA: TGTGCCAGCAGTTACTCGATTCAGGGATCCTACGAGCAGTACTTC.

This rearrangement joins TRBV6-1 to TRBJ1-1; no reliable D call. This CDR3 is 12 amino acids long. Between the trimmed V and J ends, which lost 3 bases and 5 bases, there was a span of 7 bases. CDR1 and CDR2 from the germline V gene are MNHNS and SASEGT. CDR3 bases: TGTGCCAGCAGTGAGTTTAGAACTGAAGCTTTCTTT. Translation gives CASSEFRTEAFF.

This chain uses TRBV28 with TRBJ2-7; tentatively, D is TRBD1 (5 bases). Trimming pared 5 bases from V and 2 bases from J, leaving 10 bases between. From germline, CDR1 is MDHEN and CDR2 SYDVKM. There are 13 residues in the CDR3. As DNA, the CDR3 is TGTGCCAGCAGTAGACAGAGAACCTACGAGCAGTACTTC. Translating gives CASSRQRTYEQYF.

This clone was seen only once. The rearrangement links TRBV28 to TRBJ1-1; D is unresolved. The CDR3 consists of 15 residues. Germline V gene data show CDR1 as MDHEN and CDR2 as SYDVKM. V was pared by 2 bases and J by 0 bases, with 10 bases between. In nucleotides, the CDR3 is TGTGCCAGCAGTTTACGGGTGGAAGTGAACACTGAAGCTTTCTTT. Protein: CASSLRVEVNTEAFF. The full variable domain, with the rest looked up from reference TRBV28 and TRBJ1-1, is DVKVTQSSRYLVKRTGEKVFLECVQDMDHENMFWYRQDPGLGLRLIYFSYDVKMKEKGDIPEGYSVSREKKERFSLILESASTNQTSMYLCASSLRVEVNTEAFFGQGTRLTVV.

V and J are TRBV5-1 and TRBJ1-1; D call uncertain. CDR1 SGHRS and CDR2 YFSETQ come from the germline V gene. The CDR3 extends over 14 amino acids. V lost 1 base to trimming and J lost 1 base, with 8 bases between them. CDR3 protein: CASSLRTGNTEAFF. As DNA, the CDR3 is TGCGCCAGCAGCTTGAGAACGGGGAACACTGAAGCTTTCTTT.

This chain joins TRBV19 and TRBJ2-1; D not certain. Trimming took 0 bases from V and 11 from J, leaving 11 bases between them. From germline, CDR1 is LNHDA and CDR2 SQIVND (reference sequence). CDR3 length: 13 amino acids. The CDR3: CASSIDLGIKQFF. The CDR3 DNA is TGTGCCAGTAGTATAGATCTTGGGATTAAGCAGTTCTTC.

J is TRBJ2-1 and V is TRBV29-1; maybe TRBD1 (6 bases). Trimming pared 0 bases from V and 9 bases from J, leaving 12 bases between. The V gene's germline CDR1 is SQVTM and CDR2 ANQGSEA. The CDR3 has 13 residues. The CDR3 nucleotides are TGCAGCGTTGAAGACAGGGTACAGGGTGAGCAGTTCTTC. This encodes CSVEDRVQGEQFF.

The CDR3 DNA is TGTGCCAGCAGCTCTTGGTCTAGCGGGGGCAATGAGCAGTTCTTC. It encodes CASSSWSSGGNEQFF. The chain couples TRBV7-2 to TRBJ2-1; 10 nucleotides match TRBD2. The germline V gene encodes CDR1 SGHTA and CDR2 FQGNSA. Trimming took 4 bases from V and 6 from J; bases not matched to a gene: 6. The CDR3 covers 15 residues. Together with reference TRBV7-2 and TRBJ2-1, the CDR3 gives the full variable domain: GAGVSQSPSNKVTEKGKDVELRCDPISGHTALYWYRQSLGQGLEFLIYFQGNSAPDKSGLPSDRFSAERTGGSVSTLTIQRTQQEDSAVYLCASSSWSSGGNEQFFGPGTRLTVL.

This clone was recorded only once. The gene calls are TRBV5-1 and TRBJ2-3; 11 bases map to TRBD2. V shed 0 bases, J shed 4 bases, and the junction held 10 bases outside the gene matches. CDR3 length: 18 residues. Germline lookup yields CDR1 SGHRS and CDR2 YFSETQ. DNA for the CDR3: TGCGCCAGCAGCTTGGTTAGTAGCGGGAGGGCCGAGTCAGATACGCAGTATTTT. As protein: CASSLVSSGRAESDTQYF.

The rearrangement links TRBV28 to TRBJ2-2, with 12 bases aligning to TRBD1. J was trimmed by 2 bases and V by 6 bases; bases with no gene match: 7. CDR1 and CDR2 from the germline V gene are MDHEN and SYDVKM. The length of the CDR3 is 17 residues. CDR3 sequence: CASRYPGQGANTGELFF. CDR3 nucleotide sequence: TGTGCCAGCAGATACCCGGGACAGGGGGCAAACACCGGGGAGCTGTTTTTT.

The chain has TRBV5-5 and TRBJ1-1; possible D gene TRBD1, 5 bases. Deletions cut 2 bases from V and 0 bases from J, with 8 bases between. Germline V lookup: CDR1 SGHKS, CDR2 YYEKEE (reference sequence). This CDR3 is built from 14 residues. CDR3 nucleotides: TGTGCCAGCAGCTTCGGGACCCTGAACACTGAAGCTTTCTTT. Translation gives CASSFGTLNTEAFF.

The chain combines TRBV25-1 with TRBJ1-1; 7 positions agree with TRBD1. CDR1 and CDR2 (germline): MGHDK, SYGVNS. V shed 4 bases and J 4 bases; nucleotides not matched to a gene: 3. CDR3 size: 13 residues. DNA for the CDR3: TGTGCCAGCAGTGTACAGGGGATCACTGAAGCTTTCTTT. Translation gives CASSVQGITEAFF.

The CDR3 nucleotides are TGTGCCAGCGTTCAGCGGGAGGGAGGGTACGAGCAGTACTTC. Protein: CASVQREGGYEQYF. The chain links TRBV2 to TRBJ2-7, with 10 bases matching TRBD2. The CDR3 is made up of 14 amino acids. CDR1 and CDR2 (germline): SNHLY, FYNNEI. V shed 8 bases and J 4 bases; nucleotides not matched to a gene: 8.

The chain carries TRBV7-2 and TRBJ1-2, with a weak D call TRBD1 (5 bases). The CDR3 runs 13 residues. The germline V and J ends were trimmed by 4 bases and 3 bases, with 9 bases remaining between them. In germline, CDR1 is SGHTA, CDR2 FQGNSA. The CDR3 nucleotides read TGTGCCAGCAGCTCAGGGTCCCACTATGGCTACACCTTC. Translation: CASSSGSHYGYTF.

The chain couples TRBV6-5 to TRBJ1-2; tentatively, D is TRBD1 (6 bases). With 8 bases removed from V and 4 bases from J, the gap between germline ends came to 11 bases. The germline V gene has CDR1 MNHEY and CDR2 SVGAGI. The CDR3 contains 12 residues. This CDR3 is CASGQGGYGYTF. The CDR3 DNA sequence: TGTGCCAGCGGACAAGGGGGCTATGGCTACACCTTC.

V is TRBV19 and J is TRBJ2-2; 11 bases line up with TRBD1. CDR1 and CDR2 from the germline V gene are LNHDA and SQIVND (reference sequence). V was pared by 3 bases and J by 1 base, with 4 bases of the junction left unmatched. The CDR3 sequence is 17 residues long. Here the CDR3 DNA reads TGTGCCAGTAGTATTAGGACAGGGGGCGGGAACACCGGGGAGCTGTTTTTT. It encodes CASSIRTGGGNTGELFF.

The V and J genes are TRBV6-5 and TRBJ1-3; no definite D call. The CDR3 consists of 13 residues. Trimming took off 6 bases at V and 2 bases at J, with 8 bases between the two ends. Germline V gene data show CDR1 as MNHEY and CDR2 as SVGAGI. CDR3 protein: CASRELAGNTIYF. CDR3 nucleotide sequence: TGTGCCAGCAGGGAGCTAGCTGGAAACACCATATATTTT.

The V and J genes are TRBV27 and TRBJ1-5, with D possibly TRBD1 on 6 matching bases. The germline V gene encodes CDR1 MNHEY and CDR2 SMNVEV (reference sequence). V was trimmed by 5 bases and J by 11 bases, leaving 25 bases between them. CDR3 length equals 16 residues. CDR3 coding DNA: TGTGCCAGCAGTAGTATTGGGTCAGGGGCCGTTTCGGCCCAGCATTTT. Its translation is CASSSIGSGAVSAQHF.

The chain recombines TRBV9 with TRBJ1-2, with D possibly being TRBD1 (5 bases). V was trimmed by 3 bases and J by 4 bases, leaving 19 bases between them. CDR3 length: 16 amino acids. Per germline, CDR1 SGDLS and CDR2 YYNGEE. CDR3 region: CASSGSGTKEGYGYTF. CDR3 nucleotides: TGTGCCAGCAGCGGCTCCGGGACCAAGGAAGGCTATGGCTACACCTTC.

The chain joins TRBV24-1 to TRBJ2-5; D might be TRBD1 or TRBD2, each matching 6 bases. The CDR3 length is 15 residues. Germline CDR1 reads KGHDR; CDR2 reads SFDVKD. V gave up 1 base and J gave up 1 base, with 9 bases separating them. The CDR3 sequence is CATSDLGGFQETQYF. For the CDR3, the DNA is TGTGCCACCAGTGATTTAGGGGGGTTCCAAGAGACCCAGTACTTC.